This T cell receptor (beta chain) was sequenced for a study of shared clonotypes between healthy human individuals. Notes on the study in general: Among a few donors, roughly 5% of naive CD4 clonotypes were found in common. Compared with memory subsets, naive subsets generally had larger estimated richness.

CDR1 is MDHEN, CDR2 SYDVKM, per germline. The CDR3 spans 12 residues. V gave up 7 bases and J gave up 7 bases; unmatched junction bases: 2. This clone has more than one count but fewer than ten. The target antigen is unknown. Deep-level settings were used for running the assay. Around 32,000 T cell genomes, or 200 to 250 ng DNA, went into the sorted-subset replicate PCRs. Assay: immunoSEQ multiplex PCR; the TCRdb copy retains only in-frame clones and omits some. Among some 1,100,000 clones listed, around 78% were seen once. The chain has TRBV28 and TRBJ1-5; 9 bases line up with TRBD1. This receptor was identified in a man aged 18-30 years in good health. Some clones in this sample may be carry-over from other donors' samples. The sequencing sample was made of memory CD4+ T cells from PBMCs. Subset described: CD45RA-negative fraction. For the CDR3, the DNA is TGTGCCAGCACCGGACAGGGGCAGCCCCAGCATTTT. Amino acid sequence: CASTGQGQPQHF.